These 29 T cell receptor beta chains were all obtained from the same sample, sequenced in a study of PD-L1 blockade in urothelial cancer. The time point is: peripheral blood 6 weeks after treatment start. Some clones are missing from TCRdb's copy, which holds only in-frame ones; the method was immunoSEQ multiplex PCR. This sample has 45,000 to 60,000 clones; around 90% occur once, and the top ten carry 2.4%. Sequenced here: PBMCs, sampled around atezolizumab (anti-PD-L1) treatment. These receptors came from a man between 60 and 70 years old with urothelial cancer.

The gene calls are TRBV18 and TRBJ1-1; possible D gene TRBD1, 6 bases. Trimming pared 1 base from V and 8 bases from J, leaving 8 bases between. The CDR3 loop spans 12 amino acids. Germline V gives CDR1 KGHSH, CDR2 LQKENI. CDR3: CASSPLGGEAFF. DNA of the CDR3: TGTGCCAGCTCACCACTAGGGGGAGAAGCTTTCTTT.

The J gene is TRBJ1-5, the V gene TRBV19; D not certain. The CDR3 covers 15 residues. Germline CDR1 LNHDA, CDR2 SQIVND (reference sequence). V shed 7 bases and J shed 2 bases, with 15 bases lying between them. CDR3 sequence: CASKSTPTGNQPQHF. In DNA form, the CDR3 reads TGTGCCAGTAAGAGTACCCCAACGGGCAATCAGCCCCAGCATTTT.

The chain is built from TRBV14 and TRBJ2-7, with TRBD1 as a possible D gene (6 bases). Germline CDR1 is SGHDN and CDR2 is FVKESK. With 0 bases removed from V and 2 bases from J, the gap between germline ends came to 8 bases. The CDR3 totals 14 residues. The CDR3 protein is CASSQDQGTYEQYF. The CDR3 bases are TGTGCCAGCAGCCAAGATCAGGGGACCTACGAGCAGTACTTC.

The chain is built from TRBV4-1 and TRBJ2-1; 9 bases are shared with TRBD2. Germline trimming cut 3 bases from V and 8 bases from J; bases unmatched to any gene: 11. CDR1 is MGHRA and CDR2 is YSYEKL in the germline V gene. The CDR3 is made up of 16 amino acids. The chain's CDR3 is CASSHGEGLASDEQFF. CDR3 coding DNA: TGCGCCAGCAGCCACGGAGAAGGACTAGCGTCCGATGAGCAGTTCTTC.

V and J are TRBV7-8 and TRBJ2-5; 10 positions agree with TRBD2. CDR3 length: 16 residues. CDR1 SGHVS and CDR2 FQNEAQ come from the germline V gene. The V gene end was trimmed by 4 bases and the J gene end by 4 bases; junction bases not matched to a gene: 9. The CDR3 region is CASSYSPASGRETQYF. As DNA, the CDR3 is TGTGCCAGCAGCTACTCCCCGGCTAGCGGGAGAGAGACCCAGTACTTC.

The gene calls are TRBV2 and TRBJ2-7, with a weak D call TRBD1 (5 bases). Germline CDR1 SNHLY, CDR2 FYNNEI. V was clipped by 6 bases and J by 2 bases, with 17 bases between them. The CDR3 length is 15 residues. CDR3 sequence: CASRGPARPPYEQYF. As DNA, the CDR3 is TGTGCCAGCAGGGGGCCGGCCAGACCTCCCTACGAGCAGTACTTC. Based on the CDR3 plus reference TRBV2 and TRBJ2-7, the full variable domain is EPEVTQTPSHQVTQMGQEVILRCVPISNHLYFYWYRQILGQKVEFLVSFYNNEISEKSEIFDDQFSVERPDGSNFTLKIRSTKLEDSAMYFCASRGPARPPYEQYFGPGTRLTVT.

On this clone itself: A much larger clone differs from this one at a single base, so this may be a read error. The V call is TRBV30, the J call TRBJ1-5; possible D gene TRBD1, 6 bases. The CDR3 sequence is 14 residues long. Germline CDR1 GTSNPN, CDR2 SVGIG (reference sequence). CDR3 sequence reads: CAWSGGLSNQSQHF. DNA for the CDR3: TGTGCCTGGAGCGGGGGGCTTAGCAATCAGTCCCAGCATTTT.

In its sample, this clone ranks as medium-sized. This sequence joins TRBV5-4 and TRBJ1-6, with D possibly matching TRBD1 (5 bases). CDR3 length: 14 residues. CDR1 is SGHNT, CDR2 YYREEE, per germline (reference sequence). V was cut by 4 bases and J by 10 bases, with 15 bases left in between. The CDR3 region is CASSQEWGDSPLHF. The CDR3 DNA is TGTGCCAGCAGCCAGGAATGGGGGGACTCACCCCTCCACTTT.

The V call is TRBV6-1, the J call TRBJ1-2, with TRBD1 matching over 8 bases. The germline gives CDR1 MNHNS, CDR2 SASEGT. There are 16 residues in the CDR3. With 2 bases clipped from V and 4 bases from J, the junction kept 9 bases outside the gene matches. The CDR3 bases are TGTGCCAGCAGTGAATCATTGGCAGGACAGGGCTATGGCTACACCTTC. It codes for CASSESLAGQGYGYTF.

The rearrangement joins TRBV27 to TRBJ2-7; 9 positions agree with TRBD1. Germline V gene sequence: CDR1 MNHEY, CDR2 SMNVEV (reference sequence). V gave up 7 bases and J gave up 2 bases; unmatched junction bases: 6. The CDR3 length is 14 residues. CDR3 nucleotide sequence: TGTGCCAGCACCCCGACAGGGGGAGCCTACGAGCAGTACTTC. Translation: CASTPTGGAYEQYF.

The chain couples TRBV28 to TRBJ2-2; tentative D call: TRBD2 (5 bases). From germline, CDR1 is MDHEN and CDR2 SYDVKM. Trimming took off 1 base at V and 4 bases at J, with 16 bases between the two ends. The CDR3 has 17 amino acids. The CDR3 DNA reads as TGTGCCAGCAGTTTATTGGGAACAGCCGCGGGCACCGGGGAGCTGTTTTTT. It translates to CASSLLGTAAGTGELFF.

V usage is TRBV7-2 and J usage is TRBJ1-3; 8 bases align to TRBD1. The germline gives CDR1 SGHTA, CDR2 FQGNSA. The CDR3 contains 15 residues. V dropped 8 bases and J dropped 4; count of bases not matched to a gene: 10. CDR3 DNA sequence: TGTGCCAGCCATACCTCGACAGGGGCCGGAAACACCATATATTTT. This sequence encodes CASHTSTGAGNTIYF. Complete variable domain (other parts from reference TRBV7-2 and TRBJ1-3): GAGVSQSPSNKVTEKGKDVELRCDPISGHTALYWYRQSLGQGLEFLIYFQGNSAPDKSGLPSDRFSAERTGGSVSTLTIQRTQQEDSAVYLCASHTSTGAGNTIYFGEGSWLTVV.

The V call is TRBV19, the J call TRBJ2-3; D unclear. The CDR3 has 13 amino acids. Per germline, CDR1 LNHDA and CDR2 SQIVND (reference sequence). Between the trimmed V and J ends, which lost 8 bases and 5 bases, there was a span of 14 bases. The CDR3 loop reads CASSKDTGDTQYF. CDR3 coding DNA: TGTGCCAGTTCAAAAGACACCGGAGATACGCAGTATTTT.

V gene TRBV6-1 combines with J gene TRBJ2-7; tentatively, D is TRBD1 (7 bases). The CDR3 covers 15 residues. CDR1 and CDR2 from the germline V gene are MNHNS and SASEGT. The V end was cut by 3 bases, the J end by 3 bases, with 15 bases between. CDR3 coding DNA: TGTGCCAGCAGTGATCCAGGGGGGACCAACTACGAGCAGTACTTC. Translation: CASSDPGGTNYEQYF.

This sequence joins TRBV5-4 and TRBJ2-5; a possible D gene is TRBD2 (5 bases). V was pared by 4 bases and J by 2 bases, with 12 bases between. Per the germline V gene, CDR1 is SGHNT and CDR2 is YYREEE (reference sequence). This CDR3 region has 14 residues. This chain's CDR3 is CASSPPQRQETQYF. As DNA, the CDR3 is TGTGCCAGCAGCCCGCCCCAGCGGCAAGAGACCCAGTACTTC.

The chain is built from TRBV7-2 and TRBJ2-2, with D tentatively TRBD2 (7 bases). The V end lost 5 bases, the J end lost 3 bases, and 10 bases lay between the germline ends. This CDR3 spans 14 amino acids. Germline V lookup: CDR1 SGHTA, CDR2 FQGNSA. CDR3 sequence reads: CASSRGAYTGELFF. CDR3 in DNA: TGTGCCAGCAGCCGGGGGGCCTACACCGGGGAGCTGTTTTTT.

The CDR3 DNA sequence: TGTGCCAGCAGCTCGGAAGGGGCTACAGATACGCAGTATTTT. Translating gives CASSSEGATDTQYF. J is TRBJ2-3 and V is TRBV7-9; TRBD1 might be the D (5 bases). V was shortened by 4 bases and J by 3 bases, with 11 bases between the two germline ends. In germline, CDR1 is SEHNR, CDR2 FQNEAQ (reference sequence). The CDR3 has 14 amino acids.

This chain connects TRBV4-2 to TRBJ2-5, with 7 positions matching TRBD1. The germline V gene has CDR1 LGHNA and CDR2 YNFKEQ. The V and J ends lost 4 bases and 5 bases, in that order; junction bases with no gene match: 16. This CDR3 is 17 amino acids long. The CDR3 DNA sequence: TGTGCCAGCAGCCCCTTTACAGGGGACCAGCCTGGGGAGACCCAGTACTTC. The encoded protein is CASSPFTGDQPGETQYF.

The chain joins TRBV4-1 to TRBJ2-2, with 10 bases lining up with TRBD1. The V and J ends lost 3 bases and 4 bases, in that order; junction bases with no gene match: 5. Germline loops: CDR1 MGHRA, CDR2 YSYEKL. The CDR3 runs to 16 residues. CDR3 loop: CASSQTGTGATGELFF. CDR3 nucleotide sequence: TGCGCCAGCAGCCAGACCGGGACAGGGGCCACCGGGGAGCTGTTTTTT.

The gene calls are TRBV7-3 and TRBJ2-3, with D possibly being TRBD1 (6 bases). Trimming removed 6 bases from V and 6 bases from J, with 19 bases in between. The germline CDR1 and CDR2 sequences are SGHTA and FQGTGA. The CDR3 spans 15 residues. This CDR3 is CASSRTGTLQDTQYF. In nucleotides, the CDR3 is TGTGCCAGCAGTCGTACCGGGACACTCCAGGATACGCAGTATTTT.

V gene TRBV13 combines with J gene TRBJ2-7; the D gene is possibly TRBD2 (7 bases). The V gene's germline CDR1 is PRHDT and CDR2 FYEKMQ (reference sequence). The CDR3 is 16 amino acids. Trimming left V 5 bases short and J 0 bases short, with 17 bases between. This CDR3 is CASSHRGGAFSYEQYF. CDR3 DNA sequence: TGTGCCAGCAGCCATAGGGGGGGAGCCTTCTCCTACGAGCAGTACTTC.

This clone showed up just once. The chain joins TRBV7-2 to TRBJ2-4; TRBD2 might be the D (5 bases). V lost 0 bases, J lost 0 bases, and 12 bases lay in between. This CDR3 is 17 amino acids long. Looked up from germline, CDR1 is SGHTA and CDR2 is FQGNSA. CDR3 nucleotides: TGTGCCAGCAGCTTAGCGCCAGGAGGCCTAGCCAAAAACATTCAGTACTTC. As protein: CASSLAPGGLAKNIQYF.

CDR3 nucleotides: TGTGCCAGTACCACCCCGGGACAGGGGGCATCCGAGCAGTACTTC. This translates into CASTTPGQGASEQYF. The rearrangement links TRBV19 to TRBJ2-7; 12 positions agree with TRBD1. The CDR3 spans 15 residues. Germline CDR1 LNHDA, CDR2 SQIVND (reference sequence). V trimming: 7 bases; J trimming: 6 bases; junction bases outside the gene matches: 10.

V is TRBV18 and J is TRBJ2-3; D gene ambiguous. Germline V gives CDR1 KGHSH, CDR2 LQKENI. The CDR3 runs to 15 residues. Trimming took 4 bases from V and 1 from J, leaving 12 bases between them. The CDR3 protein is CASSLPVRGTDTQYF. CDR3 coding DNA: TGTGCCAGCTCACTACCCGTCCGCGGCACAGATACGCAGTATTTT.

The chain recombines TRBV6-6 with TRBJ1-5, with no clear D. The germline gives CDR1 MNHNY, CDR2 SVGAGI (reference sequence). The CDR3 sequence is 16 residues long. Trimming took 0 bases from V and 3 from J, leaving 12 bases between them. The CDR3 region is CASSYSAGTSNQPQHF. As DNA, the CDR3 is TGTGCCAGCAGTTACTCGGCAGGTACATCCAATCAGCCCCAGCATTTT.

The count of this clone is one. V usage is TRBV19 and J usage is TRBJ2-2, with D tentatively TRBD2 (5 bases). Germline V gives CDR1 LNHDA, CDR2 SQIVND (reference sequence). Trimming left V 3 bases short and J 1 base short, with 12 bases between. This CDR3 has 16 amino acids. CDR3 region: CASSMVGSVNTGELFF. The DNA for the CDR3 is TGTGCCAGTAGTATGGTGGGTAGCGTGAACACCGGGGAGCTGTTTTTT.

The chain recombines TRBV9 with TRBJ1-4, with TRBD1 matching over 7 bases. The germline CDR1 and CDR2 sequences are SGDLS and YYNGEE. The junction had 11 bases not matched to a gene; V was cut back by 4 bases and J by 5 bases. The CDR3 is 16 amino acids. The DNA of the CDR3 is TGTGCCAGCAGCCCGGGGACCGGGACAGAAAATGAAAAACTGTTTTTT. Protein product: CASSPGTGTENEKLFF.

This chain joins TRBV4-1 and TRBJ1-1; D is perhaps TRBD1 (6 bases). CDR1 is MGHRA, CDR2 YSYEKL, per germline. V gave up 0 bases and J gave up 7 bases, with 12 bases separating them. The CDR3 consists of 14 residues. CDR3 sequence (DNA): TGCGCCAGCAGCCAAGATGGCAGGGGTGATGAAGCTTTCTTT. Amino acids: CASSQDGRGDEAFF.

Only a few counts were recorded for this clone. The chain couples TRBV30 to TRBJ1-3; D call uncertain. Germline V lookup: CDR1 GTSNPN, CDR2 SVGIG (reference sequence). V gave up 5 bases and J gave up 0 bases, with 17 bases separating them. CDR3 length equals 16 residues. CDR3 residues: CAWDTARVFSGNTIYF. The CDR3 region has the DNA TGTGCCTGGGACACAGCTCGCGTTTTCTCTGGAAACACCATATATTTT.